This T cell receptor beta chain stems from a study of shared clonotypes between healthy human individuals. The V end was cut by 6 bases, the J end by 5 bases, with 19 bases between. The germline V gene encodes CDR1 SGHKS and CDR2 YYEKEE (reference sequence). This CDR3 region has 15 residues. Method: immunoSEQ multiplex PCR; TCRdb's copy keeps in-frame clones and lacks some. The sample contains hundreds of thousands of clones, about 98% of which appear only once. Naive CD8 populations comprised CD45RO-negative cells positively selected for CCR7, excluding terminally differentiated effector memory CD45RA+ cells. This clone was counted once.

The chain recombines TRBV5-5 with TRBJ2-3, with D possibly being TRBD2 (6 bases). This receptor was identified in a man under 40 in good health. Material: naive CD8+ T cells sorted from blood. This CDR3 reads CASTYEGGAGDTQYF. CDR3 nucleotide sequence: TGTGCCAGCACTTATGAAGGCGGGGCTGGAGATACGCAGTATTTT.